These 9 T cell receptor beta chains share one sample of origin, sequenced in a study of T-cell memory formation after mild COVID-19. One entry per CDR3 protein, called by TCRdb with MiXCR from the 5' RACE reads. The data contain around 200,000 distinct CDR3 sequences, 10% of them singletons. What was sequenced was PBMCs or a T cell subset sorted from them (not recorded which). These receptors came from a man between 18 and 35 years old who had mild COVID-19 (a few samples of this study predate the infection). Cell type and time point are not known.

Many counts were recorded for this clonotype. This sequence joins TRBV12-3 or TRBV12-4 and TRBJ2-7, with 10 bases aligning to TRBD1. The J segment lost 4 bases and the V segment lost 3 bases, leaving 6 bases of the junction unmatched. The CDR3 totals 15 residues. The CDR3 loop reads CASSFGDRGGYEQYV. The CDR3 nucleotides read TGTGCCAGCAGTTTTGGGGACAGGGGTGGATACGAGCAGTACGTC.

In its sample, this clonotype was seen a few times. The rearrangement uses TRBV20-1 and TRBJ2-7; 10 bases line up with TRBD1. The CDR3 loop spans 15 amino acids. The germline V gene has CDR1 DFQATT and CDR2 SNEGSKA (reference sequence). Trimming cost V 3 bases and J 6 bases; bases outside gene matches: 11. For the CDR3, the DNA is TGCAGTGCTAGGGCAGGGGGACAGGGGTGGTCCGAGCAGTACTTC. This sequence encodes CSARAGGQGWSEQYF.

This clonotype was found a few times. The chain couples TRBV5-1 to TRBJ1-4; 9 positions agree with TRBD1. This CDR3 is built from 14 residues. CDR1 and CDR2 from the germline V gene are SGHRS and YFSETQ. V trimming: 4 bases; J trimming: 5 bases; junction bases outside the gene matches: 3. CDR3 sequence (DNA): TGCGCCAGCAGCATGACAGGGGGAAATGAAAAACTGTTTTTT. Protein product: CASSMTGGNEKLFF.

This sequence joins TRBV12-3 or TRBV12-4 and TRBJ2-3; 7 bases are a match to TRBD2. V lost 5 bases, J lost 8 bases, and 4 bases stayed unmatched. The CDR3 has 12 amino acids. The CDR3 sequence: CASSRPSGTQYF. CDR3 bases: TGTGCCAGCAGTCGCCCTAGCGGTACGCAGTATTTT.

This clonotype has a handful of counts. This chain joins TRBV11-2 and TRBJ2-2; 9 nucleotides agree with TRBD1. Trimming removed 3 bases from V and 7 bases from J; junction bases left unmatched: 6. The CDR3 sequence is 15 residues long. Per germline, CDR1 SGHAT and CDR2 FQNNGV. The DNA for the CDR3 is TGTGCCAGCAGCTTTAACAGGGGGCAAGGCGGGGAGCTGTTTTTT. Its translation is CASSFNRGQGGELFF.

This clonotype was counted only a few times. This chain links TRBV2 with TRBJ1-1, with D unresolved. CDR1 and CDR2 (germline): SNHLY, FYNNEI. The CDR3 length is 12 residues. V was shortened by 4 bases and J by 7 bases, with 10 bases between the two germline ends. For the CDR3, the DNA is TGTGCCAGCAGTGCCTCAGGAGTTGAAGCTTTCTTT. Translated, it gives CASSASGVEAFF.

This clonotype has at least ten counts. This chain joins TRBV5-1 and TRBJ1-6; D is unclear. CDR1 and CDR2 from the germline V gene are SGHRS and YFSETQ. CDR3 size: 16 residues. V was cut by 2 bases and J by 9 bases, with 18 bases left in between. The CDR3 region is CASSFSPDRVGSPLHF. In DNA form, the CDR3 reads TGCGCCAGCAGCTTTAGTCCTGACCGGGTCGGTTCACCCCTCCACTTT.

CDR3 in DNA: TGTGCCAGCAGTTTAGAGTGGGGGTCTTCTGAAGCTTTCTTT. Encoded protein: CASSLEWGSSEAFF. The rearrangement joins TRBV12-3 or TRBV12-4 to TRBJ1-1; maybe TRBD1 (5 bases). The CDR3 loop spans 14 amino acids. The V end lost 1 base, the J end lost 6 bases, and 12 bases lay between the germline ends.

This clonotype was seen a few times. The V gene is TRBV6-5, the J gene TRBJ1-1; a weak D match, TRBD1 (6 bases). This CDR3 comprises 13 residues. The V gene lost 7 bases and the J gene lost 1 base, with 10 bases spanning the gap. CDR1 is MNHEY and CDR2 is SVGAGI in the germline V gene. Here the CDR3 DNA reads TGTGCCAGCAACCAGGGGCAGAACACTGAAGCTTTCTTT. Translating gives CASNQGQNTEAFF.